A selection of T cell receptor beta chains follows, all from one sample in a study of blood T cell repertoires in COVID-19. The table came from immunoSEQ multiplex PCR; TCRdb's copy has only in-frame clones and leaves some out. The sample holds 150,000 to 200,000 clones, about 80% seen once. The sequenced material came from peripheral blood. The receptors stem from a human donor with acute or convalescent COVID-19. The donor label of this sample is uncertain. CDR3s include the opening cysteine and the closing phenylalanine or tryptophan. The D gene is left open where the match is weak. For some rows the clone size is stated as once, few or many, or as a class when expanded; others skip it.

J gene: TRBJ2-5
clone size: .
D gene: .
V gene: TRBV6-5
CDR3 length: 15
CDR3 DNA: TGTGCCAGCAGTTACGGGGCGCCAGGGATAGAGACCCAGTACTTC
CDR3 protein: CASSYGAPGIETQYF

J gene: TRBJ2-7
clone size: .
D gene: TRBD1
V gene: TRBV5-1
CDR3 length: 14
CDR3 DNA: TGCGCCAGTTACCGGGACAGGGGCAACTACGAGCAGTACTTC
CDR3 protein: CASYRDRGNYEQYF

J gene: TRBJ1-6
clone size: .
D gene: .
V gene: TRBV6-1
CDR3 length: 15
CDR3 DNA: TGTGCCAGCAGTGAATTCGGCCAGGGTAGTTCACCCCTCCACTTT
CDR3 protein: CASSEFGQGSSPLHF

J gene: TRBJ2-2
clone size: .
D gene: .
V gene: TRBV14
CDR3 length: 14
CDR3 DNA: TGTGCCAGCAGCCAACGGCAGGGGACCGGGGAGCTGTTTTTT
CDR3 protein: CASSQRQGTGELFF

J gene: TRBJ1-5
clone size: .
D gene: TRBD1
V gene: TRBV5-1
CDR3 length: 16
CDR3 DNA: TGCGCCAGCAGCTTGGAGGGGGGCCAGGGGGCAAGTCGAAAGCATTTT
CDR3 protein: CASSLEGGQGASRKHF

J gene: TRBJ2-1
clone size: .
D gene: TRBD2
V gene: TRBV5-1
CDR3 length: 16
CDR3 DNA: TGCGCCAGCAGCCTGATACTAGCGGGAGGGCCCAATGAGCAGTTCTTC
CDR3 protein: CASSLILAGGPNEQFF

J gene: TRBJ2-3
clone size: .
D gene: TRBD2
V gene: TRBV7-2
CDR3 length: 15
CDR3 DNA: TGTGCCAGCAGCTTAGCGGGGGGGAGCACAGATACGCAGTATTTT
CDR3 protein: CASSLAGGSTDTQYF

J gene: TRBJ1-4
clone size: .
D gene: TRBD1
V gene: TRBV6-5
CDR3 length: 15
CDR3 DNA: TGTGCCAGCAGTTCCGACAGGGGGCGAAGCGAAAAACTGTTTTTT
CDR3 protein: CASSSDRGRSEKLFF

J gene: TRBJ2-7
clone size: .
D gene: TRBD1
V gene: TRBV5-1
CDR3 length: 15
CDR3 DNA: TGCGCCAGCAGCCCGGGACAGGGGACCTCCTACGAGCAGTACTTC
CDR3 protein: CASSPGQGTSYEQYF

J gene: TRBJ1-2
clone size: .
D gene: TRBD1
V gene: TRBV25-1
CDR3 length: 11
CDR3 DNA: TGTGCCAGCAGTGGACAGGGGATCGACACCTTC
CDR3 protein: CASSGQGIDTF

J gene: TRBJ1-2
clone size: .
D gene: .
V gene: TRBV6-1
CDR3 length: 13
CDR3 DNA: TGTGCCAGCAGTGAATGGTATCCAGGCGGCTACACCTTC
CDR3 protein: CASSEWYPGGYTF

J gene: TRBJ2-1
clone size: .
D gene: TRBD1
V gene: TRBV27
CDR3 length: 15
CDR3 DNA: TGTGCCAGTCTGCCCCTGACAGGGGGAGGCAATGAGCAGTTCTTC
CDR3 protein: CASLPLTGGGNEQFF

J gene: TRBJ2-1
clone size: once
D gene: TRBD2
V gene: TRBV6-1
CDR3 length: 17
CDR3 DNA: TGTGCCAGCAGTGAGGCACCAGCGGGGGCAAGTTACAATGAGCAGTTCTTC
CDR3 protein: CASSEAPAGASYNEQFF